This entry is about one T cell receptor (beta chain). Its antigen is not known. Profiled with immunoSEQ multiplex PCR; TCRdb holds only in-frame clones, not every one. Of more than 80,000 clones in the sample, 75% to 90% are singletons; the top ten hold about 2.5%. The CDR3 loop spans 13 amino acids. V gave up 6 bases and J gave up 4 bases, with 12 bases separating them. Germline CDR1 is MNHNY and CDR2 is SVGAGI (reference sequence). Doses given second, at about 4 or about 12 weeks, were pooled. The sample comes from a study of T cell responses to AZD1222 COVID-19 vaccine. Findings and limits, study-wide: Donors were mostly white British, more females; clonal diversity possibly underestimated. Spike-specific TCRs gained breadth and depth after people received two AZD1222 doses. Just five to seven AZD1222 recipients tested seropositive at baseline.

The receptor comes from an adult who received the AZD1222 COVID-19 vaccine. The source was peripheral blood, collected 28 days after the second AZD1222 dose. The chain is built from TRBV6-6 and TRBJ1-2, with D perhaps matching TRBD1 (5 bases). The CDR3 loop reads CASRPGRLYGYTF. DNA for the CDR3: TGTGCCAGCAGGCCGGGACGGCTCTATGGCTACACCTTC.